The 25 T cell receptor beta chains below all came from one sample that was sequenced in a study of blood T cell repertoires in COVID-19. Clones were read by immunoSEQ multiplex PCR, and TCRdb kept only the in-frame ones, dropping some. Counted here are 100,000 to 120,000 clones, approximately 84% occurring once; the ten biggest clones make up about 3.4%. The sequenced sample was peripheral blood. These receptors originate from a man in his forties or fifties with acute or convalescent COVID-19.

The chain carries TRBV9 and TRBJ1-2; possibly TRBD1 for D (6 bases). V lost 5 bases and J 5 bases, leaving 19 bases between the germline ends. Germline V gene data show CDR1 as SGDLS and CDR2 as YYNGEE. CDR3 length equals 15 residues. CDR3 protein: CASSEATGTPYGYTF. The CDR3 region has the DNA TGTGCCAGCAGTGAAGCAACCGGGACACCGTATGGCTACACCTTC. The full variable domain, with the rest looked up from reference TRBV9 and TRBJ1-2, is DSGVTQTPKHLITATGQRVTLRCSPRSGDLSVYWYQQSLDQGLQFLIQYYNGEERAKGNILERFSAQQFPDLHSELNLSSLELGDSALYFCASSEATGTPYGYTFGSGTRLTVV.

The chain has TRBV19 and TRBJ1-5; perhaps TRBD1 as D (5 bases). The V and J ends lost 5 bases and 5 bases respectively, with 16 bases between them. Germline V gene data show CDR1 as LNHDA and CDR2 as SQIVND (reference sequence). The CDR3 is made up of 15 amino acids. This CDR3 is CASSSWQGFDQPQHF. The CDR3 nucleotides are TGTGCCAGTAGTTCATGGCAGGGTTTTGATCAGCCCCAGCATTTT. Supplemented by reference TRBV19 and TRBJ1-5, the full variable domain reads DGGITQSPKYLFRKEGQNVTLSCEQNLNHDAMYWYRQDPGQGLRLIYYSQIVNDFQKGDIAEGYSVSREKKESFPLTVTSAQKNPTAFYLCASSSWQGFDQPQHFGDGTRLSIL.

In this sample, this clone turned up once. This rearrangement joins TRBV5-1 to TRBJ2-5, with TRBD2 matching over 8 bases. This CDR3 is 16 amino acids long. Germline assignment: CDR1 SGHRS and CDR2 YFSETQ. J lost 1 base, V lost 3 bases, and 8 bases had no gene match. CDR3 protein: CASSSMVSGTQETQYF. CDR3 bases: TGCGCCAGCAGCTCGATGGTTAGCGGGACCCAAGAGACCCAGTACTTC.

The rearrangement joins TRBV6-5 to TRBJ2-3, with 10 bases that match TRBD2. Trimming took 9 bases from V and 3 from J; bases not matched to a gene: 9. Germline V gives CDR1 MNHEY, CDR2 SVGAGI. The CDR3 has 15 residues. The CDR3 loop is CASLERGGRTDTQYF. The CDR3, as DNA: TGTGCCAGTCTCGAGCGGGGGGGCCGAACAGATACGCAGTATTTT.

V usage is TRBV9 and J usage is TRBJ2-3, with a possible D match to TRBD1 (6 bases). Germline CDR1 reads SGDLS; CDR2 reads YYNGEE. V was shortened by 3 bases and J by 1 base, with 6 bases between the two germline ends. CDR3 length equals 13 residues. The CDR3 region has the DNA TGTGCCAGCAGCGCAGGGGGCACAGATACGCAGTATTTT. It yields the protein CASSAGGTDTQYF.

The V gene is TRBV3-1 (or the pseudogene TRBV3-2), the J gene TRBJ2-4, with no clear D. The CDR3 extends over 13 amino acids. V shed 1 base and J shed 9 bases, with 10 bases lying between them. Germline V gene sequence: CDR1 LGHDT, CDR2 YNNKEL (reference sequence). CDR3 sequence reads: CASSQATPGIQYF. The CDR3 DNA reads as TGTGCCAGCAGCCAAGCAACGCCAGGCATTCAGTACTTC.

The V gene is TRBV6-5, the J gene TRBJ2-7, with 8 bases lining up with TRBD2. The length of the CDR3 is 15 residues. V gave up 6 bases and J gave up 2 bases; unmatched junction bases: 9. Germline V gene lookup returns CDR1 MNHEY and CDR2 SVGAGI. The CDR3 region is CASRITGGATYEQYF. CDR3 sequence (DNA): TGTGCCAGCAGAATTACCGGGGGGGCAACCTACGAGCAGTACTTC.

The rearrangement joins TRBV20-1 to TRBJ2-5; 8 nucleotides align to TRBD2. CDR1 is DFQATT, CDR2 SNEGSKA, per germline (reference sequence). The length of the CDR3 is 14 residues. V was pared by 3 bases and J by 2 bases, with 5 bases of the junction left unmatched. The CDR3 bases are TGCAGTGCTAGTGAGCGGGGGCCACAAGAGACCCAGTACTTC. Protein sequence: CSASERGPQETQYF.

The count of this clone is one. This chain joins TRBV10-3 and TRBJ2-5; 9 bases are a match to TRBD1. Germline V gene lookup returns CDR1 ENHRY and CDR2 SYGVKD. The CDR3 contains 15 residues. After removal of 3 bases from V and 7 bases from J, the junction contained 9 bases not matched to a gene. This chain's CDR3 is CAISEPGQGVATQYF. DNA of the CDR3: TGTGCCATCAGTGAACCGGGACAGGGAGTAGCGACCCAGTACTTC.

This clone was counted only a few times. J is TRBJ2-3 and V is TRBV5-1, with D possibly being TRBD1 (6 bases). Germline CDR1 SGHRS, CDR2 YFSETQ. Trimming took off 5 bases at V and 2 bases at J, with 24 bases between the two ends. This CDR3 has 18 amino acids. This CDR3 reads CASSYQVLMTGYTDTQYF. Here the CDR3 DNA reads TGCGCCAGCAGTTACCAGGTCCTCATGACAGGCTACACAGATACGCAGTATTTT.

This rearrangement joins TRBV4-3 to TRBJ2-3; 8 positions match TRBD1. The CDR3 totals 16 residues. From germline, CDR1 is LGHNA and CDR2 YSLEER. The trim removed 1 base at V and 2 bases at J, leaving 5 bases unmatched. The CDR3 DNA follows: TGCGCCAGCAGCCAAGTGGACAGGGCTGCCACAGATACGCAGTATTTT. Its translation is CASSQVDRAATDTQYF.

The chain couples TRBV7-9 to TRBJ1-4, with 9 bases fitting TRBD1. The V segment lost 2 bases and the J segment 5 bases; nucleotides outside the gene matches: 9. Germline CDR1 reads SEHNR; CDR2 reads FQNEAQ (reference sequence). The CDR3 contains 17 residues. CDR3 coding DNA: TGTGCCAGCAGCTTAAGAGACACCGGGACAGGGAATGAAAAACTGTTTTTT. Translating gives CASSLRDTGTGNEKLFF.

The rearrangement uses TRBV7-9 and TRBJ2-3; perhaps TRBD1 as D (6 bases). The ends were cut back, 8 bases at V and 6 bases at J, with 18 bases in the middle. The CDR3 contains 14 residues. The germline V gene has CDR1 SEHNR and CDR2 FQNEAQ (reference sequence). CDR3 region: CASVAGEASDTQYF. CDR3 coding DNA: TGTGCCAGCGTCGCAGGGGAAGCCTCGGATACGCAGTATTTT.

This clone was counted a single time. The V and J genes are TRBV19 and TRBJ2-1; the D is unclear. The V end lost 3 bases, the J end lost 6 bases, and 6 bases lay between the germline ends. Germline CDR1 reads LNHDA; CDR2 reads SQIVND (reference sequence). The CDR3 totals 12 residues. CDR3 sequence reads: CASSITRNEQFF. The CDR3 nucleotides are TGTGCCAGTAGTATTACGCGCAATGAGCAGTTCTTC.

CDR3 residues: CASSQDVGGGASETQYF. In DNA form, the CDR3 reads TGTGCCAGCAGCCAAGATGTGGGAGGGGGGGCCTCGGAGACCCAGTACTTC. The chain has TRBV3-1 (or the pseudogene TRBV3-2) and TRBJ2-5; D is perhaps TRBD2 (7 bases). The germline gives CDR1 LGHDT, CDR2 YNNKEL (reference sequence). Trimming shortened V by 0 bases and J by 5 bases, and 19 bases separated the two germline ends. The CDR3 sequence is 17 residues long.

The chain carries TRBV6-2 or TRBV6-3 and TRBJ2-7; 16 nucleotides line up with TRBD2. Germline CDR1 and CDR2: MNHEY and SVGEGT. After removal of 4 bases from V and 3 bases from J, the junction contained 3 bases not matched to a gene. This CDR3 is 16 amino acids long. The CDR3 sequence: CASSFGTSGGDYEQYF. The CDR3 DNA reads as TGTGCCAGCAGTTTCGGGACTAGCGGGGGGGACTACGAGCAGTACTTC.

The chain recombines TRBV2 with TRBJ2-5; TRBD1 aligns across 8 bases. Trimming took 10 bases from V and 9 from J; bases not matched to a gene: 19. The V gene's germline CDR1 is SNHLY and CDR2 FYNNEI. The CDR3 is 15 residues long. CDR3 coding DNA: TGTGCCATCCCTTTGAGTCCAGGGGGCGTGGGGTCCCAGTACTTC. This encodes CAIPLSPGGVGSQYF.

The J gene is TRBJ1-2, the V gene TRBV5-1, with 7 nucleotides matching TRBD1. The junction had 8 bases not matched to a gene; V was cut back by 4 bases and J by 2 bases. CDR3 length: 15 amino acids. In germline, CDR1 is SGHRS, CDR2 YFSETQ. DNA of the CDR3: TGCGCCAGCAGCGGAGGGGGGACAGCCAACTATGGCTACACCTTC. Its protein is CASSGGGTANYGYTF.

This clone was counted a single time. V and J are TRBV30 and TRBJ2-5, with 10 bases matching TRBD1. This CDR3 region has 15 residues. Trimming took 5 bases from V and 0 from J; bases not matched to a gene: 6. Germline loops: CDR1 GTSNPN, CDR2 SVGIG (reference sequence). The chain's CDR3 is CAWSPGQGYQETQYF. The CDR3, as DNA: TGTGCCTGGTCCCCGGGACAGGGGTACCAAGAGACCCAGTACTTC.

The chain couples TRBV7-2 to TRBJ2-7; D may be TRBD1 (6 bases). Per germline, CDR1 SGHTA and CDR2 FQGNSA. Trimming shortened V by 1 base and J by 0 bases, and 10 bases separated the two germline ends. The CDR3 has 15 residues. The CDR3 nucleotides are TGTGCCAGCAGCTTAGAGGACAGCTTCTCCTACGAGCAGTACTTC. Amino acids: CASSLEDSFSYEQYF.

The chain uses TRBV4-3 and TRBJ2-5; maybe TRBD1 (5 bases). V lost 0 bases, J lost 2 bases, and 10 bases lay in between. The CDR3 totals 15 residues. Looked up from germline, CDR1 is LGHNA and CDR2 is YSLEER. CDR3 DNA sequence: TGCGCCAGCAGCCAAGATTGGGGCAGACAAGAGACCCAGTACTTC. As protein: CASSQDWGRQETQYF.

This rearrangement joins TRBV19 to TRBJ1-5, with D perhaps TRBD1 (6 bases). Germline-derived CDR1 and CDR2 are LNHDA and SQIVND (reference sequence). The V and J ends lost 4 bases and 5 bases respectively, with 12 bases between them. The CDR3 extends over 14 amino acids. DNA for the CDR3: TGTGCCAGTAGTAGCTACAGGGCGGATCAGCCCCAGCATTTT. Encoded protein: CASSSYRADQPQHF. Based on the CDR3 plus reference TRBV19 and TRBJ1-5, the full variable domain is DGGITQSPKYLFRKEGQNVTLSCEQNLNHDAMYWYRQDPGQGLRLIYYSQIVNDFQKGDIAEGYSVSREKKESFPLTVTSAQKNPTAFYLCASSSYRADQPQHFGDGTRLSIL.

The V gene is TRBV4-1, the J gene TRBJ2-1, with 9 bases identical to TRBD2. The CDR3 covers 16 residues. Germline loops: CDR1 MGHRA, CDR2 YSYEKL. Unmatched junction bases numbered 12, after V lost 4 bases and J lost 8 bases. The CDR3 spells CASSPSGSGGLDEQFF. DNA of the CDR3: TGCGCCAGCAGCCCCTCGGGCAGCGGGGGGCTCGATGAGCAGTTCTTC.

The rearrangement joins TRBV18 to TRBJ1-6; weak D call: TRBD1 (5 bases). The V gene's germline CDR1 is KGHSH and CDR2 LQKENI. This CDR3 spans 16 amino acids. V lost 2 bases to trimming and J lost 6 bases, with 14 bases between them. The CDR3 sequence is CASSPRPTGPNSPLHF. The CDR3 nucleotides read TGTGCCAGCTCACCAAGACCCACAGGACCTAATTCACCCCTCCACTTT.

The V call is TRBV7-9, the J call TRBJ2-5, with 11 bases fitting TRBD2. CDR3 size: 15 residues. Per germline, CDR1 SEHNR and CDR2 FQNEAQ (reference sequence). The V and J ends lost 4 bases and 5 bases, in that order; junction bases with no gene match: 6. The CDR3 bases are TGTGCCAGCAGCTCAGGGACTAGCGGATTGGAGACCCAGTACTTC. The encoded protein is CASSSGTSGLETQYF.